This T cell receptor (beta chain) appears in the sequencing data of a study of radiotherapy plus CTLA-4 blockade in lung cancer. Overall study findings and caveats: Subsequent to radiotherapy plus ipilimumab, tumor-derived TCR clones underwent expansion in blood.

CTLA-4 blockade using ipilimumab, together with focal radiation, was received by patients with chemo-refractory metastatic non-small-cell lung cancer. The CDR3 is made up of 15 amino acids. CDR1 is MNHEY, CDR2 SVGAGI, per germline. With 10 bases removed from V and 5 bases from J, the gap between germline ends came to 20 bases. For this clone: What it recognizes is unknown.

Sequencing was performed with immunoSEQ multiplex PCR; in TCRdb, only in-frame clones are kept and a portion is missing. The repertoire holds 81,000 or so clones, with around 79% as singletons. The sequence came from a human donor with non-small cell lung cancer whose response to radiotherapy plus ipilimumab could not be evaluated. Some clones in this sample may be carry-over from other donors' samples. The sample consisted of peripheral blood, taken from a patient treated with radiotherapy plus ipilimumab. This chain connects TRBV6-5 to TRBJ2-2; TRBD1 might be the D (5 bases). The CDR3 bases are TGTGCCACTCCAATCCGGGCAGGGCTAACCGGGGAGCTGTTTTTT. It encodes CATPIRAGLTGELFF.